Below are 16 T cell receptor beta chains sequenced from a single sample in a study of shared clonotypes between healthy human individuals (dated by TCRdb to between 2020 and 2021). Receptor amplification or capture employed the immunoSEQ multiplex PCR assay. TCRdb limited this immuneACCESS table to in-frame rearrangements with V and J called. A share of clones is missing; checked studies link under half to unresolved V genes, and the rest is unexplained. This sample comprises some 700,000 clones, roughly 91% of them detected only once. In total, the top ten clones hold less than 40% of the sample. Sequenced sample: memory CD8+ T cells from PBMCs. In the paper's terms, the cell subset or site label means: CD45RO+ cells pooled with CCR7-negative TemRA cells. Receptor source: a young man in good health. Some clones in this sample may be carry-over from other donors' samples.

The V call is TRBV20-1, the J call TRBJ1-2; no firm D call. The CDR3 is made up of 10 amino acids. Germline loops: CDR1 DFQATT, CDR2 SNEGSKA (reference sequence). V lost 4 bases to trimming and J lost 6 bases, with 6 bases between them. The CDR3 protein is CSAIQDGYTF. In DNA, the CDR3 is TGCAGTGCTATCCAGGATGGCTACACCTTC.

J is TRBJ1-4 and V is TRBV28, with D unclear. The V end lost 6 bases, the J end lost 7 bases, and 15 bases lay between the germline ends. Germline V gene data show CDR1 as MDHEN and CDR2 as SYDVKM. The CDR3 length is 14 residues. CDR3 sequence (DNA): TGTGCCAGCAGCCGGCCCCGGCTCGGTGAAAAACTGTTTTTT. Translation: CASSRPRLGEKLFF.

This sequence joins TRBV27 and TRBJ2-7; 11 bases map to TRBD1. Germline trimming cut 6 bases from V and 3 bases from J; bases unmatched to any gene: 10. The CDR3 length is 16 residues. Germline loops: CDR1 MNHEY, CDR2 SMNVEV (reference sequence). The CDR3, as DNA: TGTGCCAGCAGGCCCATTGGACAGGGGGCCTTCTACGAGCAGTACTTC. It translates to CASRPIGQGAFYEQYF.

In regard to this clone: The junction departs from germline at one end; a sequencing error may be responsible. The chain uses TRBV4-1 and TRBJ1-2, with D unclear. This CDR3 has 15 amino acids. CDR1 is MGHRA, CDR2 YSYEKL, per germline. In nucleotides, the CDR3 is TGCGCCAGCAGTCAAGGTCCCCCGATAGGCTATGGCTACACCTTC. Amino acids: CASSQGPPIGYGYTF.

The rearrangement links TRBV7-8 to TRBJ1-1, with 8 nucleotides matching TRBD1. Germline CDR1 reads SGHVS; CDR2 reads FQNEAQ. Trimming cost V 5 bases and J 1 base; bases outside gene matches: 3. The CDR3 loop spans 14 amino acids. The CDR3: CASSVQGGNTEAFF. The CDR3 DNA reads as TGTGCCAGCAGCGTACAGGGGGGGAACACTGAAGCTTTCTTT.

The rearrangement links TRBV27 to TRBJ2-7, with D possibly matching TRBD1 (7 bases). CDR3 length equals 16 residues. In germline, CDR1 is MNHEY, CDR2 SMNVEV (reference sequence). The V and J ends lost 6 bases and 4 bases respectively, with 22 bases between them. The CDR3 sequence: CASRSGGPKAAYEQYF. The DNA of the CDR3 is TGTGCCAGCAGGTCAGGGGGGCCCAAGGCGGCTTACGAGCAGTACTTC.

This chain links TRBV4-2 with TRBJ2-7; 13 bases match TRBD2. The J segment lost 3 bases and the V segment lost 4 bases, leaving 6 bases of the junction unmatched. The CDR3 length is 16 residues. Germline V gene lookup returns CDR1 LGHNA and CDR2 YNFKEQ. The CDR3 coding sequence is TGTGCCAGCAGCCGTGGGACTAGCGGGAAACACTACGAGCAGTACTTC. This translates into CASSRGTSGKHYEQYF.

V usage is TRBV5-4 and J usage is TRBJ1-1, with unresolved D. Looked up from germline, CDR1 is SGHNT and CDR2 is YYREEE (reference sequence). The CDR3 consists of 16 residues. V shed 2 bases and J shed 0 bases, with 14 bases lying between them. The CDR3 loop is CASSFIPGPLNTEAFF. CDR3 coding DNA: TGTGCCAGCAGCTTTATTCCCGGGCCACTGAACACTGAAGCTTTCTTT.

The chain joins TRBV2 to TRBJ2-2; D is possibly TRBD1 (7 bases). Germline CDR1 and CDR2: SNHLY and FYNNEI. The CDR3 extends over 16 amino acids. Trimming pared 5 bases from V and 1 base from J, leaving 14 bases between. CDR3 nucleotide sequence: TGTGCCAGCAGTTCGAGGGGGCGGGAGAACACCGGGGAGCTGTTTTTT. Translating gives CASSSRGRENTGELFF.

V and J are TRBV27 and TRBJ2-1; 8 bases agree with TRBD2. The J segment lost 0 bases and the V segment lost 4 bases, leaving 5 bases of the junction unmatched. Per germline, CDR1 MNHEY and CDR2 SMNVEV (reference sequence). CDR3 length equals 16 residues. The CDR3 spells CASSSGGGFSYNEQFF. In nucleotides, the CDR3 is TGTGCCAGCAGTTCCGGCGGGGGGTTCTCCTACAATGAGCAGTTCTTC.

The J gene is TRBJ1-5, the V gene TRBV28; no definite D call. The CDR3 contains 15 residues. V lost 1 base, J lost 0 bases, and 7 bases lay in between. The germline V gene has CDR1 MDHEN and CDR2 SYDVKM. CDR3 coding DNA: TGTGCCAGCAGTTTATACACCTATAGCAATCAGCCCCAGCATTTT. This encodes CASSLYTYSNQPQHF.

The chain links TRBV19 to TRBJ1-5; TRBD1 matches at 7 bases. V lost 3 bases to trimming and J lost 5 bases; unmatched junction nucleotides: 10. CDR1 and CDR2 (germline): LNHDA, SQIVND (reference sequence). The CDR3 is 16 amino acids. Written as DNA, the CDR3 is TGTGCCAGTAGTATTGAAACAGGGGCGGTGGATCAGCCCCAGCATTTT. Residues: CASSIETGAVDQPQHF.

This chain joins TRBV6-5 and TRBJ1-2; D perhaps matches TRBD1 (6 bases). The CDR3 consists of 13 residues. Germline CDR1 and CDR2: MNHEY and SVGAGI. V lost 6 bases and J 6 bases, leaving 14 bases between the germline ends. CDR3 region: CASSPPNRDGYTF. The CDR3 region has the DNA TGTGCCAGCAGCCCCCCGAACAGGGATGGCTACACCTTC.

This clone has a handful of counts. V usage is TRBV18 and J usage is TRBJ1-5, with 8 bases aligning to TRBD1. The CDR3 length is 14 residues. Germline V gene sequence: CDR1 KGHSH, CDR2 LQKENI. The trim removed 5 bases at V and 4 bases at J, leaving 4 bases unmatched. The CDR3 sequence: CASSSGQVNQPQHF. The CDR3 DNA is TGTGCCAGCTCATCGGGACAGGTGAATCAGCCCCAGCATTTT.

The chain joins TRBV19 to TRBJ2-1; TRBD1 might be the D (5 bases). CDR3 size: 15 residues. The V and J ends lost 5 bases and 0 bases respectively, with 11 bases between them. In germline, CDR1 is LNHDA, CDR2 SQIVND (reference sequence). The CDR3 nucleotides read TGTGCCAGTAGTCAAAGACAGAGCTCCTACAATGAGCAGTTCTTC. This translates into CASSQRQSSYNEQFF. Filled out from reference TRBV19 and TRBJ2-1, the complete variable domain reads DGGITQSPKYLFRKEGQNVTLSCEQNLNHDAMYWYRQDPGQGLRLIYYSQIVNDFQKGDIAEGYSVSREKKESFPLTVTSAQKNPTAFYLCASSQRQSSYNEQFFGPGTRLTVL.

V and J are TRBV9 and TRBJ2-2; the match to TRBD1 covers 8 bases. Germline loops: CDR1 SGDLS, CDR2 YYNGEE. V lost 0 bases and J lost 2; bases outside the gene matches: 6. CDR3 size: 17 residues. The CDR3 region is CASSVEGQAFNTGELFF. CDR3 bases: TGTGCCAGCAGCGTAGAGGGACAGGCGTTTAACACCGGGGAGCTGTTTTTT.